Sequencing of this T cell receptor (beta chain) was carried out in a study of early T cells in non-severe SARS-CoV-2 infection. For the study at large: Sequenced material consisted of bulk RNA (from unsorted whole blood), and chains were unpaired. General study results and limits: The matching step, a VDJdb search, favored anti-spike CD8 responses and missed private and CD4 specificities.

The TCR library protocol was used to attach unique molecular identifiers. These identifiers were attached to individual cDNA molecules. In TCRdb, the 5' RACE reads were re-called with MiXCR into one record per CDR3 protein. The table shows approximately 76,000 distinct CDR3 sequences, with around 11% occurring only once. In regard to this clonotype: The antigen is not known.

This CDR3 spans 15 amino acids. The V gene's germline CDR1 is MNHEY and CDR2 SMNVEV (reference sequence). The trim removed 5 bases at V and 2 bases at J, leaving 7 bases unmatched. The genes are TRBV27 and TRBJ2-3; TRBD2 matches 7 bases. The sequenced sample consisted of whole blood. This TCR was recovered from an adult who was a healthcare worker with PCR-confirmed SARS-CoV-2 infection or an uninfected control (not recorded which). In nucleotides, the CDR3 is TGTGCCAGCAGTCCCCAGCGGGGATACACAGATACGCAGTATTTT. Translation: CASSPQRGYTDTQYF.